This record concerns one T cell receptor beta chain sequence. Its antigen is not identified. The data stem from a study of shared clonotypes between healthy human individuals. Whole-study results and caveats: Sharing of clonotypes among donors was expected to vary with sequencing depth. Rarefaction demonstrated incomplete sorted-subset sequencing despite large depth.

Every donor, a Caucasian adult, lived in Nashville, Tennessee. The investigators split CD4+ cells into a CD45RA+ naive subset and a CD45RA-negative memory subset. Repertoires were generated with immunoSEQ multiplex PCR, while TCRdb's copy carries only in-frame clones and drops some. The data contain about 2.3 million clones, more than 85% of them singletons. This TCR came from a young man in good health. Some clones in this sample may be carry-over from other donors' samples. What was sequenced was naive CD4+ T cells from PBMCs. Indicated subset: CD45RA+ positively selected.

The CDR3 DNA reads TGTGCCAGCAGCCCAGTGGGGGTTTTAGCCAAAAACATTCAGTACTTC. It yields the protein CASSPVGVLAKNIQYF. This chain connects TRBV7-9 to TRBJ2-4; D may be TRBD1 or TRBD2 (5 bases each). Germline assignment: CDR1 SEHNR and CDR2 FQNEAQ (reference sequence). This CDR3 spans 16 amino acids. The V gene lost 5 bases and the J gene lost 0 bases, with 14 bases spanning the gap.